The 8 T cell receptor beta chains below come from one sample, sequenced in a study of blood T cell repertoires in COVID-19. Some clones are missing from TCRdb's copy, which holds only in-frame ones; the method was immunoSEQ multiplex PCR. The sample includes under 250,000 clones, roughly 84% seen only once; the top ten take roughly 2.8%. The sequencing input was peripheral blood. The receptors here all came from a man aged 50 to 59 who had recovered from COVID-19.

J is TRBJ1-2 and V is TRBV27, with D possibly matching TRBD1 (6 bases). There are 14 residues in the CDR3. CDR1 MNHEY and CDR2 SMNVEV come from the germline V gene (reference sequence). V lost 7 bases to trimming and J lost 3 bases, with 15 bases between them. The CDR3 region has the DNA TGTGCCAGCACCCGCCGGGGGGCGGACTATGGCTACACCTTC. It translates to CASTRRGADYGYTF.

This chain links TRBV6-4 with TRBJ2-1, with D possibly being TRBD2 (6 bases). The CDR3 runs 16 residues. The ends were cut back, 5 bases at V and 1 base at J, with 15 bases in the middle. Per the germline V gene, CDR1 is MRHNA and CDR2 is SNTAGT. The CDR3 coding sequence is TGTGCCAGCAGTCCCCTGCGGACTAATTCCTACAATGAGCAGTTCTTC. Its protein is CASSPLRTNSYNEQFF.

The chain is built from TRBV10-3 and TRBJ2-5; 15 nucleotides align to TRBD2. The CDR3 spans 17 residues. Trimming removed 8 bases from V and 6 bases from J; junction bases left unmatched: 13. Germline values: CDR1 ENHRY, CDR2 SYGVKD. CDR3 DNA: TGTGCCATCGGGTCTGGACTAGCGGGAGGGCCTTTAAAGACCCAGTACTTC. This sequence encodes CAIGSGLAGGPLKTQYF.

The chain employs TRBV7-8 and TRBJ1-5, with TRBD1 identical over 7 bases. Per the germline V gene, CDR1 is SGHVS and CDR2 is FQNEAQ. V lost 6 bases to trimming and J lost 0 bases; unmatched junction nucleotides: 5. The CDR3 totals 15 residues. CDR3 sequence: CASRLTGDSNQPQHF. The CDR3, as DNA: TGTGCCAGCAGACTAACAGGGGATAGCAATCAGCCCCAGCATTTT.

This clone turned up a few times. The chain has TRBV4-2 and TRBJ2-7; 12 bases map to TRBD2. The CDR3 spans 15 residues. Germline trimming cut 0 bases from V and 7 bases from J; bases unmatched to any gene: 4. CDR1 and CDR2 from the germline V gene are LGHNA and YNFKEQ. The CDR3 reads CASSQETSGSGEQYF. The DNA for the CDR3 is TGTGCCAGCAGCCAAGAGACTAGCGGGAGCGGTGAGCAGTACTTC.

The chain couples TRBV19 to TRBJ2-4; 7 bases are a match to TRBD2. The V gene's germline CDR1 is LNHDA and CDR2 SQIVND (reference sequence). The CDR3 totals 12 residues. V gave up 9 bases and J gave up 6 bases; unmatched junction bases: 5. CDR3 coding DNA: TGTGCCAGCCTATCGGGGGGAAACATTCAGTACTTC. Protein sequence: CASLSGGNIQYF.

CDR3 DNA: TGTGCCAGCAGTTCCCCTAGCGGGACTTCGTACCAAGAGACCCAGTACTTC. Amino acids: CASSSPSGTSYQETQYF. The chain employs TRBV27 and TRBJ2-5, with 9 bases fitting TRBD2. The germline CDR1 and CDR2 sequences are MNHEY and SMNVEV (reference sequence). With 4 bases clipped from V and 0 bases from J, the junction kept 9 bases outside the gene matches. CDR3 length: 17 residues.

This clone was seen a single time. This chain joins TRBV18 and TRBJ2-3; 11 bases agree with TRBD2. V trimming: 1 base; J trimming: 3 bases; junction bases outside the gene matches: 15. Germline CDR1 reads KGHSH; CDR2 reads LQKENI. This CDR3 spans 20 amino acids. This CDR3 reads CASSPLPPFSGRAGTDTQYF. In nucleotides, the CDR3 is TGTGCCAGCTCACCACTACCCCCCTTTAGCGGGAGGGCCGGTACAGATACGCAGTATTTT.